The clone carrying this T cell receptor beta chain has more than one count but fewer than ten. MiXCR, applied by TCRdb to the 5' RACE reads, yields one record per CDR3 protein. The table lists nearly 350,000 distinct CDR3 sequences, roughly 7.5% of them singletons. Trimming took off 2 bases at V and 6 bases at J, with 8 bases between the two ends. There are 13 residues in the CDR3. Germline-derived CDR1 and CDR2 are MNHEY and SMNVEV (reference sequence). These data originate in a study of T cells after yellow fever vaccination. The TCR was taken from a man aged 18 to 30 who received the YFV17D yellow fever vaccine. The specimen was PBMCs, collected roughly 46 days after the first yellow fever vaccination. V is TRBV27 and J is TRBJ2-1; D is perhaps TRBD2 (5 bases). The CDR3 loop reads CASSLPRANEQFF. In DNA form, the CDR3 reads TGTGCCAGCAGTTTACCGAGGGCCAATGAGCAGTTCTTC.